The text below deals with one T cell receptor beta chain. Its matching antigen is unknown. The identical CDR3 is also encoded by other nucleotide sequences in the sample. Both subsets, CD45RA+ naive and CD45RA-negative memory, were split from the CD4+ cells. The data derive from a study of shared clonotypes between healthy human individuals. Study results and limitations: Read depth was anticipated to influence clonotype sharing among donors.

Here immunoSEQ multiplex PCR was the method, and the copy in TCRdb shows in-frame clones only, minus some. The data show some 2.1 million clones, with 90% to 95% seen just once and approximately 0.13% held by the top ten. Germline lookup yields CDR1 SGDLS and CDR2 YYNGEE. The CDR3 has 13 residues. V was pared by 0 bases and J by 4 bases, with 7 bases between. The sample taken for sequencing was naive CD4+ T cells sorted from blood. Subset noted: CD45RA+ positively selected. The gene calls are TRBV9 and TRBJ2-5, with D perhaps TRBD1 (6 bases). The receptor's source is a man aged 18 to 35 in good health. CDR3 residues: CASSVDRVETQYF. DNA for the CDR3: TGTGCCAGCAGCGTAGACAGGGTAGAGACCCAGTACTTC.